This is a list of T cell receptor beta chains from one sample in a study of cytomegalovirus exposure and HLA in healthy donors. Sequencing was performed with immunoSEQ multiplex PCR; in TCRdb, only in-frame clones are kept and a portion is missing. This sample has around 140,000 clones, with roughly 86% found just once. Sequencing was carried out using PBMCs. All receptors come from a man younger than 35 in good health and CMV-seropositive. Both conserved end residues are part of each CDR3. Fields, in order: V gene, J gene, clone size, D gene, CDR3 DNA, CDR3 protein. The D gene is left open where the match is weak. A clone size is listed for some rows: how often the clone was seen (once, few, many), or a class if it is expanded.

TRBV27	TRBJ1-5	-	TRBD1	TGTGCCAGCAGTTTCAGACAGGGGTCGGATAGCAATCAGCCCCAGCATTTT	CASSFRQGSDSNQPQHF
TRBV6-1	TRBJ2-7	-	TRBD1	TGTGCCAGCAGACCCGGGACAGCCTCCTACGAGCAGTACTTC	CASRPGTASYEQYF
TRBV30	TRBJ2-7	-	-	TGTGCCTGGAGTGTTGCAGGGGTCGAGCAGTACTTC	CAWSVAGVEQYF
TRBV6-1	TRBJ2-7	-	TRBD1	TGTGCCAGCAGACAGGGGTACGAGCAGTACTTC	CASRQGYEQYF
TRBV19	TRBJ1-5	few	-	TGTGCCAGTAGTATTGGGAGGGCAAGCAATCAGCCCCAGCATTTT	CASSIGRASNQPQHF
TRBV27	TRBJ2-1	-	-	TGTGCCAGCAGTTTAGTGTCTAGAGGCAATGAGCAGTTCTTC	CASSLVSRGNEQFF
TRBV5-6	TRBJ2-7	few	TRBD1	TGTGCCAGCAGCTTGGCAGGGGGCAATGAGCAGTACTTC	CASSLAGGNEQYF
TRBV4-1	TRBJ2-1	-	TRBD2	TGCGCCAGCAGCTACGGACTAGCGGGTTACAATGAGCAGTTCTTC	CASSYGLAGYNEQFF
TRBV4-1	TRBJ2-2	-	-	TGCGCCAGCTGCCTGGGACAAAACACCGGGGAGCTGTTTTTT	CASCLGQNTGELFF
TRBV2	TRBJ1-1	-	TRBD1	TGTGCCAGCAACCCGGGACAGGGCAACACTGAAGCTTTCTTT	CASNPGQGNTEAFF
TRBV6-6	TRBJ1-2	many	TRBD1	TGTGCCAGCGGAGCAGGGGGCTACTATGGCTACACCTTC	CASGAGGYYGYTF
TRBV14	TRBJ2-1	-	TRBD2	TGTGCCAGCAGCCAAGGGGGTAGCGGGAGGCAGAATGAGCAGTTCTTC	CASSQGGSGRQNEQFF
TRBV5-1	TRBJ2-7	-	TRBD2	TGCGCCAGCAGCCCTTCTCCCACTAGCGGGAGTACGTACGAGCAGTACTTC	CASSPSPTSGSTYEQYF
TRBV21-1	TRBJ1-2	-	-	TGTGCCAGCAGGTTACAGAGTGGCTACACCTTC	CASRLQSGYTF
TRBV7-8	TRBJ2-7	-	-	TGTGCCAGCAGCCGGGGGGCGTACGAGCAGTACTTC	CASSRGAYEQYF
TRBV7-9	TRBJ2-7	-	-	TGTGCCAGCAGCCCGGGTCCGGCGGGGATATACGAGCAGTACTTC	CASSPGPAGIYEQYF
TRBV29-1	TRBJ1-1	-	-	TGCAGCTCTGAAGGGGGGGGCCTTGGTGCTTTCTTT	CSSEGGGLGAFF
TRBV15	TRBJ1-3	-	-	TGTGCCACCAGCAGACCCCGGGACATTGGAAACACCATATATTTT	CATSRPRDIGNTIYF
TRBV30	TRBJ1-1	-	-	TGTGCCTGGAGTCTGTTAGGGGGTGGCACTGAAGCTTTCTTT	CAWSLLGGGTEAFF
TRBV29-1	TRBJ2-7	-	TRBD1	TGCAGCGTTGTGACAGGGAGCTCCTACGAGCAGTACTTC	CSVVTGSSYEQYF
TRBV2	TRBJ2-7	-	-	TGTGCCAGCAGTGAAGGACAGTCTTACGAGCAGTACTTC	CASSEGQSYEQYF
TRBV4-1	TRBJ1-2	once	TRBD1	TGCGCCAGCAGCCAACCCGGGACAGTCTATGGCTACACCTTC	CASSQPGTVYGYTF
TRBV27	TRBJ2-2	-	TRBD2	TGTGCCAGCAGTGCCCCTCAGCGGGGGATAACCGGGGAGCTGTTTTTT	CASSAPQRGITGELFF
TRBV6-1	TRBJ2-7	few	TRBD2	TGTGCCAGCAGTGAAGCAGCGGGGAGCTCCTACGAGCAGTACTTC	CASSEAAGSSYEQYF
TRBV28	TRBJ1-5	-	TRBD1	TGTGCCAGCAGTTTGGGGACAGGGGATCAGCCCCAGCATTTT	CASSLGTGDQPQHF
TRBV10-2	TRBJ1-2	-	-	TGCGCCAGCAGTGAGTTCTTGGGGAGCTGGGGCTATGGCTACACCTTC	CASSEFLGSWGYGYTF
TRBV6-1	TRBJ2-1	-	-	TGTGCCTCTCATACGGACAGTCACTCCAATGAGCAGTTCTTC	CASHTDSHSNEQFF
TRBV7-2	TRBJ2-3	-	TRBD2	TGTGCCAGCAGCCCGACTAGCGGCACAGATACGCAGTATTTT	CASSPTSGTDTQYF
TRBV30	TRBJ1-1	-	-	TGTGCCTGTCTGACACAGGGCAAGATGAACACTGAAGCTTTCTTT	CACLTQGKMNTEAFF
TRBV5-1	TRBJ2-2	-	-	TGCGCCAGCAGCTTGGACAGTTTGAACACCGGGGAGCTGTTTTTT	CASSLDSLNTGELFF
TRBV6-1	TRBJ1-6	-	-	TGTGCCAGCAGCCACAGGGAGCCCGATAATTCACCCCTCCACTTT	CASSHREPDNSPLHF